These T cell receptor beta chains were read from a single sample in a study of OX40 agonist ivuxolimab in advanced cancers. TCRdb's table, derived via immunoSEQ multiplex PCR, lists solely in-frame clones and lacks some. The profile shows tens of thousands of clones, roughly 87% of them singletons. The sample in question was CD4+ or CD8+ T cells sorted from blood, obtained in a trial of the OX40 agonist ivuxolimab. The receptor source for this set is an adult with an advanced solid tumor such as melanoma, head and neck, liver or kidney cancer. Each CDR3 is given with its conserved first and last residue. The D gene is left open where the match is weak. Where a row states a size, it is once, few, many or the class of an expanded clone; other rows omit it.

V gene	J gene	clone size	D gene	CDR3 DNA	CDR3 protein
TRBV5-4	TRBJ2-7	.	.	TGTGCCAGCAGCTTGGGAGGGGTTGGAACCTACGAGCAGTACTTC	CASSLGGVGTYEQYF
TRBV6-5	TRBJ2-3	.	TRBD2	TGTGCCAGCAGTCTGGGACTAGCGCGAGATACGCAGTATTTT	CASSLGLARDTQYF
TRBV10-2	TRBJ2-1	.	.	TGCGCCAGCAGTCCAGAACCCAGGTACAATGAGCAGTTCTTC	CASSPEPRYNEQFF
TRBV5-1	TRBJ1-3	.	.	TGCGCCAGCAGAGAAGGATCATTCTCTGGAAACACCATATATTTT	CASREGSFSGNTIYF
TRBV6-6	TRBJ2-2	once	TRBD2	TGTGCCAGCACCCCAGGCGGGGGGACGAACACCGGGGAGCTGTTTTTT	CASTPGGGTNTGELFF
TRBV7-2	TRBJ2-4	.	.	TGTGCCAGCAGCTTAACTTCACTAGCCAAAAACATTCAGTACTTC	CASSLTSLAKNIQYF
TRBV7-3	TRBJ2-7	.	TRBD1	TGTGCCAGCAGCCTAGACAGGGGCCCGGGCGAGCAGTACTTC	CASSLDRGPGEQYF
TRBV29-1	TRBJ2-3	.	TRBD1	TGCAGCGCGATAGGACAGGGTGGATATACGCAGTATTTT	CSAIGQGGYTQYF
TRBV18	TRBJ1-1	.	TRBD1	TGTGCCAGCTCAGCAAACAGGGGGCAGACTGAAGCTTTCTTT	CASSANRGQTEAFF
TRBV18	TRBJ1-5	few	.	TGTGCCAGCTCACCCGGGGGGATCGGGCAGCCCCAGCATTTT	CASSPGGIGQPQHF
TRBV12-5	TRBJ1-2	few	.	TGTGCTAGTGGTTTGTTGCGTGGGTCCAGAGCTAACTATGGCTACACCTTC	CASGLLRGSRANYGYTF
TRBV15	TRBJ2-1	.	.	TGTGCCACCAGCAGAGACAGGGTTCGTAACAATGAGCAGTTCTTC	CATSRDRVRNNEQFF
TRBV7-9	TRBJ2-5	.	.	TGTGCCAGCAGCTTAAGGGGGGCGGAAGAGACCCAGTACTTC	CASSLRGAEETQYF
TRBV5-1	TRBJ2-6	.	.	TGCGCCAGCAGCTTGGGACGCTCTGGGGCCAACGTCCTGACTTTC	CASSLGRSGANVLTF
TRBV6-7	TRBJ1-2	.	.	TGTGCCAGCAGTCTAAAGTACGGGACTAGCGATGGCTACACCTTC	CASSLKYGTSDGYTF
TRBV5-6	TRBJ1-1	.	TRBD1	TGTGCCAGCAGCCCAGACAGGGGTCTACTGGGGACTGAAGCTTTCTTT	CASSPDRGLLGTEAFF
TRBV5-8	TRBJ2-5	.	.	TGTGCCAGCAGCTTCGGGACGGTTCGTGAGACCCAGTACTTC	CASSFGTVRETQYF
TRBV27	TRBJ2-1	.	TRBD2	TGTGCCAGCAGTTTACCGCGACTAGCGGGGGCTTACAATGAGCAGTTCTTC	CASSLPRLAGAYNEQFF
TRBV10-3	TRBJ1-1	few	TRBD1	TGTGCCATCAGGGGACAGTTCCACGGCACTGAAGCTTTCTTT	CAIRGQFHGTEAFF
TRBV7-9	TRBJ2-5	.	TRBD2	TGTGCCAGCAGCTTAGCTTTAGCGGGCCAAGAGACCCAGTACTTC	CASSLALAGQETQYF
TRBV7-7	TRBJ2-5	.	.	TGTGCTAGCAGCCCGGGGACTTTACCTACCCAGTACTTC	CASSPGTLPTQYF
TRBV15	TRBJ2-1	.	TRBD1	TGTGCCACCAGCCTTGGCCGGGACAGTAACAATGAGCAGTTCTTC	CATSLGRDSNNEQFF
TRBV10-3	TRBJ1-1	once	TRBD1	TGTGCCATCAGCAGAACAGGGGAGGCCACTGAAGCTTTCTTT	CAISRTGEATEAFF
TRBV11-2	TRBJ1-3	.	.	TGTGCCAGCAGTATAGACCGCCACTCTGGAAACACCATATATTTT	CASSIDRHSGNTIYF
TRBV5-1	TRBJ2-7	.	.	TGCGCCAGCAGCTTGATCTCCTCCTACGAGCAGTACTTC	CASSLISSYEQYF
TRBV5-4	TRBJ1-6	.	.	TGTGCCAGCAGCCCGGCAGGGCGGAATTCACCCCTCCACTTT	CASSPAGRNSPLHF
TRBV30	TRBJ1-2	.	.	TGTGCCTGGAGTGAGGGAGATTTCAACTATGGCTACACCTTC	CAWSEGDFNYGYTF
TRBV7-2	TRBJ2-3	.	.	TGTGCCAGCAGCTTAACGCTTCTGGACAGCCAGTATTTT	CASSLTLLDSQYF
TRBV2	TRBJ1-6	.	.	TGTGCCAGCAGCCTCGGGCGATCGGATTCACCCCTCCACTTT	CASSLGRSDSPLHF
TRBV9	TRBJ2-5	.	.	TGTGCCAGCAGCGTAGGGACACAAGTCATCGAGACCCAGTACTTC	CASSVGTQVIETQYF
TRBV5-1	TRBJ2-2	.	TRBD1	TGCGCCAGCAGCTTGGAAGGGGGCGCGGTCACCGGGGAGCTGTTTTTT	CASSLEGGAVTGELFF
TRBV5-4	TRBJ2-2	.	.	TGTGCCAGCAGCTTGGGCTTGGGTCCGCGGAACACCGGGGAGCTGTTTTTT	CASSLGLGPRNTGELFF
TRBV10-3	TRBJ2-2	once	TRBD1	TGTGCCATCGGAACCGGGACAGGGGGAGATGCCGGGGAGCTGTTTTTT	CAIGTGTGGDAGELFF
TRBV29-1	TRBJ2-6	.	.	TGCAGCGTTGGCGTCGGCGGAGCCGGGGCCAACGTCCTGACTTTC	CSVGVGGAGANVLTF
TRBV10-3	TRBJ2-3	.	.	TGTGCCATCAGTGAGTCTGCAGATACGCAGTATTTT	CAISESADTQYF
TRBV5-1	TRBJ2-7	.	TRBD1	TGCGCCAGCAGTGAACAGGGGGCAAGCGAGCAGTACTTC	CASSEQGASEQYF
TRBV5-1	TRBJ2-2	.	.	TGCGCCAGCAGCTTCGGGGGCCCCAACACCGGGGAGCTGTTTTTT	CASSFGGPNTGELFF
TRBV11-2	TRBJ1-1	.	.	TGTGCCAGCAGCTTAAGGGGTGATATCCCACGTGAAGCTTTCTTT	CASSLRGDIPREAFF
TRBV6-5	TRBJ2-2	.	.	TGTGCCAGCAGGATGTCGGACAGAGCCACCGGGGAGCTGTTTTTT	CASRMSDRATGELFF
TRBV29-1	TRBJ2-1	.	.	TGCAGCGTTGATCGGCCCGGGAATGAGCAGTTCTTC	CSVDRPGNEQFF
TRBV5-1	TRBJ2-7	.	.	TGCGCCAGCAGCCCCTACAGGGTTGGCTACGAGCAGTACTTC	CASSPYRVGYEQYF
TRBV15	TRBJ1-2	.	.	TGTGCCACCAGCAGGGAAACAGGGTTCTATGGCTACACCTTC	CATSRETGFYGYTF
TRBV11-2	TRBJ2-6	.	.	TGTGCCAGCAGCCCCCGACAGGTCGACTCTGGGGCCAACGTCCTGACTTTC	CASSPRQVDSGANVLTF
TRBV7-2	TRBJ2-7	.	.	TGTGCCAGCAGCTTGCTCAACAGGGGGGGCGAGCAGTACTTC	CASSLLNRGGEQYF
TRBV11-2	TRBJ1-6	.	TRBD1	TGTGCCAGCAGCGATCTCTACAGGGGTGGTAATTCACCCCTCCACTTT	CASSDLYRGGNSPLHF
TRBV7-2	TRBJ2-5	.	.	TGTGCCAGCAGCTTAGACAGGGTCCAAGAGACCCAGTACTTC	CASSLDRVQETQYF